The present T cell receptor beta chain was sequenced within a study of blood T cells in healthy people across ages. Isolating PBMCs gave at least 7 million of these cells per sample. This clonotype is a singleton in its sample. What it binds is not known. Study results and caveats: Comparison with aged donors showed that long-lived donors had more naive CD4+ cells and higher diversity. Per million T cells, the diversity of TCR beta decreased roughly linearly as age advanced.

Using a J-beta primer mix together with a sample-barcoded 5' primer, a second PCR was run for roughly 6 to 12 cycles. CDR3-containing paired-end reads numbering at least 2.5 million came from each sample. TCRdb used MiXCR to reprocess the 5' RACE reads, holding one entry per CDR3 protein. The table lists fewer than 750,000 distinct CDR3 sequences, about 51% of them singletons, with approximately 13% in the top ten. The trim removed 0 bases at V and 6 bases at J, leaving 3 bases unmatched. This CDR3 is 14 amino acids long. Per the germline V gene, CDR1 is SGDLS and CDR2 is YYNGEE. The sequencing sample was made of blood. The gene calls are TRBV9 and TRBJ2-1, with 7 bases that match TRBD2. The sequence derives from an elderly woman in good health. CDR3 protein: CASSVGRERNEQFF. The CDR3 coding sequence is TGTGCCAGCAGCGTAGGGCGGGAGCGCAATGAGCAGTTCTTC. Filled out from reference TRBV9 and TRBJ2-1, the complete variable domain reads DSGVTQTPKHLITATGQRVTLRCSPRSGDLSVYWYQQSLDQGLQFLIQYYNGEERAKGNILERFSAQQFPDLHSELNLSSLELGDSALYFCASSVGRERNEQFFGPGTRLTVL.